The 17 T cell receptor beta chains listed next were all sequenced from one sample in a study of blood T cell repertoires in COVID-19 (TCRdb year 2020). The library was made by the immunoSEQ multiplex PCR assay. Drawn from immuneACCESS, this table holds only the in-frame rearrangements with V and J called that TCRdb kept. Clones are partly lost; checked studies trace under half to an unresolved V gene and leave the rest unexplained. Present in this sample are hundreds of thousands of clones, 85% of which were seen just once. 7.2% of the sample lies in the top ten. Material for sequencing was peripheral blood. Receptors were obtained from a human donor in a cohort sampled during active COVID-19.

This clone came up once. The chain combines TRBV28 with TRBJ2-7; the D is unclear. The CDR3 runs to 14 residues. V was clipped by 5 bases and J by 3 bases, with 14 bases between them. The germline gives CDR1 MDHEN, CDR2 SYDVKM. Here the CDR3 reads CASSPPGTLYEQYF. DNA for the CDR3: TGTGCCAGCAGTCCCCCAGGCACCCTCTACGAGCAGTACTTC.

The DNA for the CDR3 is TGTGCCAGCAGTTCCCCAGGACTAGCGGGGGACCGCACAGATACGCAGTATTTT. Translated: CASSSPGLAGDRTDTQYF. V usage is TRBV27 and J usage is TRBJ2-3, with 13 bases that match TRBD2. This CDR3 is 18 amino acids long. The germline V gene has CDR1 MNHEY and CDR2 SMNVEV (reference sequence). The V and J ends lost 4 bases and 1 base, in that order; junction bases with no gene match: 8.

This chain uses TRBV30 with TRBJ1-2; D gene ambiguous. Trimming took off 2 bases at V and 3 bases at J, with 7 bases between the two ends. This CDR3 is built from 12 residues. CDR1 GTSNPN and CDR2 SVGIG come from the germline V gene (reference sequence). CDR3 region: CAWSQTYYGYTF. The CDR3 bases are TGTGCCTGGAGTCAGACATACTATGGCTACACCTTC.

The genes are TRBV12-3 or TRBV12-4 and TRBJ2-7; 11 bases match TRBD1. The junction had 5 bases not matched to a gene; V was cut back by 6 bases and J by 7 bases. The CDR3 spans 13 residues. CDR3 loop: CASRRTGGREQYF. CDR3 DNA: TGTGCCAGCAGGCGGACAGGGGGCAGGGAGCAGTACTTC.

The chain couples TRBV19 to TRBJ2-5; D is possibly TRBD1 (6 bases). The CDR3 has 16 residues. The V end was cut by 5 bases, the J end by 1 base, with 17 bases between. Germline V gene sequence: CDR1 LNHDA, CDR2 SQIVND (reference sequence). This CDR3 reads CASSLRGIWGQETQYF. Here the CDR3 DNA reads TGTGCCAGTAGTCTAAGGGGGATTTGGGGCCAAGAGACCCAGTACTTC.

This clone has a count of ten or more. The rearrangement links TRBV5-6 to TRBJ1-5; D perhaps matches TRBD1 (5 bases). Trimming removed 0 bases from V and 4 bases from J, with 11 bases in between. The CDR3 has 15 residues. Germline V CDR1 and CDR2: SGHDT, YYEEEE. The CDR3 protein is CASSLDGRGNQPQHF. CDR3 nucleotides: TGTGCCAGCAGCTTGGATGGGAGGGGAAATCAGCCCCAGCATTTT.

The chain carries TRBV24-1 and TRBJ2-1; 12 positions match TRBD1. Losses at the gene ends were 4 bases for V and 2 bases for J; bases not matched to a gene: 11. Germline-derived CDR1 and CDR2 are KGHDR and SFDVKD. This CDR3 spans 19 amino acids. The CDR3 sequence is CATSDTTGQGARAYNEQFF. The CDR3 nucleotides read TGTGCCACCAGTGACACCACGGGACAGGGGGCAAGGGCCTACAATGAGCAGTTCTTC.

This clone turned up a few times. For the CDR3, the DNA is TGTGCCAGCAGGGTGGACACGATTAGCAATCAGCCCCAGCATTTT. It codes for CASRVDTISNQPQHF. V is TRBV2 and J is TRBJ1-5; D is possibly TRBD1 (5 bases). Deletions cut 6 bases from V and 0 bases from J, with 12 bases between. The CDR3 runs 15 residues. Germline lookup yields CDR1 SNHLY and CDR2 FYNNEI. Full variable domain (missing parts from reference TRBV2 and TRBJ1-5): EPEVTQTPSHQVTQMGQEVILRCVPISNHLYFYWYRQILGQKVEFLVSFYNNEISEKSEIFDDQFSVERPDGSNFTLKIRSTKLEDSAMYFCASRVDTISNQPQHFGDGTRLSIL.

CDR3 bases: TGTGCCACCAGCAAAAACGGGGTCATAGGAGAAAAACTGTTTTTT. Translation gives CATSKNGVIGEKLFF. The chain links TRBV15 to TRBJ1-4; D is undetermined. V was shortened by 4 bases and J by 8 bases, with 17 bases between the two germline ends. Germline V gene data show CDR1 as LNHNV and CDR2 as YYDKDF (reference sequence). CDR3 length equals 15 residues.

The genes are TRBV24-1 and TRBJ2-7; the match to TRBD2 covers 10 bases. V lost 5 bases and J lost 5; bases outside the gene matches: 2. The CDR3 totals 13 residues. Germline assignment: CDR1 KGHDR and CDR2 SFDVKD. CDR3 sequence: CATSGTSGDEQYF. CDR3 bases: TGTGCCACCAGTGGCACTAGCGGGGACGAGCAGTACTTC.

The chain joins TRBV13 to TRBJ2-7; 7 bases match TRBD1. Germline loops: CDR1 PRHDT, CDR2 FYEKMQ (reference sequence). V gave up 1 base and J gave up 2 bases; unmatched junction bases: 2. The CDR3 covers 14 residues. CDR3 region: CASSLVGTAYEQYF. The CDR3 bases are TGTGCCAGCAGCTTAGTGGGGACAGCCTACGAGCAGTACTTC.

The genes are TRBV6-1 and TRBJ1-5; D may be TRBD1 (5 bases). CDR1 MNHNS and CDR2 SASEGT come from the germline V gene. Trimming removed 2 bases from V and 2 bases from J, with 16 bases in between. The CDR3 covers 17 residues. In DNA form, the CDR3 reads TGTGCCAGCAGTGAACGGGGGAGGGCTGGAGGCAATCAGCCCCAGCATTTT. Amino acid sequence: CASSERGRAGGNQPQHF.

The genes are TRBV10-3 and TRBJ2-1; D may be TRBD2 (6 bases). The CDR3 length is 13 residues. The V gene lost 7 bases and the J gene lost 6 bases, with 13 bases spanning the gap. The V gene's germline CDR1 is ENHRY and CDR2 SYGVKD. The DNA of the CDR3 is TGTGCCATCAAGGAGGGTGGGAGCAATGAGCAGTTCTTC. Translation gives CAIKEGGSNEQFF.

On this clone: A read error may be the cause here, since a much bigger clone is one base away. This rearrangement joins TRBV2 to TRBJ2-3, with 9 bases that match TRBD2. The CDR3 runs 14 residues. Germline CDR1 SNHLY, CDR2 FYNNEI. Losses at the gene ends were 7 bases for V and 1 base for J; bases not matched to a gene: 3. The CDR3: CASIRTSGTDTQYF. The DNA for the CDR3 is TGTGCCAGCATCCGGACTAGCGGCACAGATACGCAGTATTTT.

The rearrangement joins TRBV4-2 to TRBJ1-5; a weak D match, TRBD1 (5 bases). The V end lost 1 base, the J end lost 6 bases, and 13 bases lay between the germline ends. Germline V gene data show CDR1 as LGHNA and CDR2 as YNFKEQ. CDR3 size: 15 residues. The CDR3 loop reads CASSQAEGGGQPQHF. CDR3 DNA: TGTGCCAGCAGCCAAGCGGAGGGCGGGGGTCAGCCCCAGCATTTT.

For the CDR3, the DNA is TGTGCCAGCAATCAGGGGGTACAAGAGACCCAGTACTTC. It encodes CASNQGVQETQYF. J is TRBJ2-5 and V is TRBV28; 7 nucleotides match TRBD1. Losses at the gene ends were 7 bases for V and 2 bases for J; bases not matched to a gene: 4. Per the germline V gene, CDR1 is MDHEN and CDR2 is SYDVKM. This CDR3 region has 13 residues. The full variable domain, completed using reference TRBV28 and TRBJ2-5, is DVKVTQSSRYLVKRTGEKVFLECVQDMDHENMFWYRQDPGLGLRLIYFSYDVKMKEKGDIPEGYSVSREKKERFSLILESASTNQTSMYLCASNQGVQETQYFGPGTRLLVL.

The chain carries TRBV9 and TRBJ1-4; maybe TRBD1 (5 bases). The germline gives CDR1 SGDLS, CDR2 YYNGEE. This CDR3 has 13 amino acids. V was cut by 5 bases and J by 3 bases, with 8 bases left in between. This chain's CDR3 is CASRGGPNEKLFF. CDR3 bases: TGTGCCAGCAGGGGGGGTCCTAATGAAAAACTGTTTTTT.